This TCR beta chain came from a study of T cells in Graves' hyperthyroidism and ophthalmopathy. Study background: Before treatment of any kind, peripheral blood was taken at initial diagnosis.

Overall study results and limits: Most thyroid clonotypes expanded above 0.001 were also detected in blood.

The hyperthyroidism was newly diagnosed and had lasted under 2 months; the patients were aged 18 to 65. Based on clinical symptoms, serum thyroxine and TRAb, thyroid ultrasound and orbital computed tomography, diagnoses were reached. Turning to this clonotype: Its antigen remains unidentified. This sequence may be a read error, since a much larger clone differs from it by one base.

RNA transcripts provided the source from which TCR beta CDR3 regions were amplified. With the HTBI primer set, the TCR CDR3 went through a first round of RT-PCR. TCRdb re-called the multiplex PCR reads through MiXCR, storing one row per CDR3 protein. The sample includes over 120,000 distinct CDR3 sequences, approximately 20% of them seen just once. Sequencing used blood. The sequence came from a woman aged 45-65 years with Graves' hyperthyroidism that later progressed to Graves' ophthalmopathy.

This CDR3 reads CASSTRQGNIEAFF. DNA of the CDR3: TGTGCCAGCAGCACCCGACAGGGCAACATTGAAGCTTTCTTT. V usage is TRBV7-2 and J usage is TRBJ1-1; 7 bases are shared with TRBD1. Germline assignment: CDR1 SGHTA and CDR2 FQGNSA. This CDR3 is built from 14 residues. The whole variable domain, filled in from reference TRBV7-2 and TRBJ1-1, reads GAGVSQSPSNKVTEKGKDVELRCDPISGHTALYWYRQSLGQGLEFLIYFQGNSAPDKSGLPSDRFSAERTGGSVSTLTIQRTQQEDSAVYLCASSTRQGNIEAFFGQGTRLTVV.